The 29 T cell receptor beta chains reported below all come from one sample, sequenced in a study of T cell responses to AZD1222 COVID-19 vaccine. TCRdb's table, derived via immunoSEQ multiplex PCR, lists solely in-frame clones and lacks some. The table lists some 120,000 clones, over 75% of them singletons, with 7.6% in the top ten. The sample here was peripheral blood, taken on day 0 of AZD1222 vaccination. These receptors all come from an adult in good health.

The chain uses TRBV10-3 and TRBJ1-1; 8 positions agree with TRBD1. Germline V gene data show CDR1 as ENHRY and CDR2 as SYGVKD. The junction had 4 bases not matched to a gene; V was cut back by 0 bases and J by 4 bases. The CDR3 has 15 amino acids. CDR3 sequence (DNA): TGTGCCATCAGTGAGTCCGGACAGGGTTTCACTGAAGCTTTCTTT. This gives the protein CAISESGQGFTEAFF.

This clone has more than one count but fewer than ten. This chain joins TRBV3-1 (or the pseudogene TRBV3-2) and TRBJ2-7, with D hard to call. The CDR3 is 14 residues long. Trimming pared 6 bases from V and 1 base from J, leaving 13 bases between. The germline V gene encodes CDR1 LGHDT and CDR2 YNNKEL (reference sequence). The CDR3: CASSRRLASYEQYF. For the CDR3, the DNA is TGTGCCAGCAGTCGCCGACTGGCTTCCTACGAGCAGTACTTC.

The J gene is TRBJ2-1, the V gene TRBV29-1; TRBD1 matches at 9 bases. Germline V CDR1 and CDR2: SQVTM, ANQGSEA. CDR3 length: 14 residues. Trimming at V came to 2 bases and at J to 8 bases, leaving 7 bases not matched to a gene. CDR3 region: CSVESGQGLDEQFF. CDR3 bases: TGCAGCGTTGAATCGGGACAGGGTTTGGATGAGCAGTTCTTC.

V is TRBV19 and J is TRBJ2-7, with D possibly being TRBD2 (5 bases). Per the germline V gene, CDR1 is LNHDA and CDR2 is SQIVND (reference sequence). The CDR3 covers 15 residues. Trimming left V 6 bases short and J 0 bases short, with 15 bases between. CDR3 in DNA: TGTGCCAGTAGCATGTCGTTTCGGGGCTCCTACGAGCAGTACTTC. This encodes CASSMSFRGSYEQYF.

The CDR3 DNA reads as TGTGCCAGCAGCCAAGATGCAGGGTCTATCGAGACCCAGTACTTC. This translates into CASSQDAGSIETQYF. The rearrangement joins TRBV3-1 (or the pseudogene TRBV3-2) to TRBJ2-5; tentative D call: TRBD1 (5 bases). V was trimmed by 0 bases and J by 5 bases, leaving 13 bases between them. From germline, CDR1 is LGHDT and CDR2 YNNKEL (reference sequence). This CDR3 has 15 residues.

The chain has TRBV11-2 and TRBJ1-4, with a possible D match to TRBD1 (5 bases). V dropped 5 bases and J dropped 2 bases, with 15 bases sitting between them. From germline, CDR1 is SGHAT and CDR2 FQNNGV. The CDR3 is 16 residues long. CDR3 amino acids: CASSVTRVLTNEKLFF. The CDR3 DNA reads as TGTGCCAGCAGCGTAACCAGGGTTCTGACTAATGAAAAACTGTTTTTT.

The chain couples TRBV10-2 to TRBJ1-4, with a possible D match to TRBD1 (5 bases). The CDR3 is made up of 16 amino acids. V was cut by 6 bases and J by 0 bases, with 14 bases left in between. The V gene's germline CDR1 is WSHSY and CDR2 SAAADI. CDR3 protein: CASSTSGFTTNEKLFF. The CDR3 nucleotides read TGCGCCAGCAGCACTTCAGGGTTCACAACTAATGAAAAACTGTTTTTT.

In nucleotides, the CDR3 is TGTGCCAGCAGCAAACAGGGAAACAATGAGCAGTTCTTC. It specifies CASSKQGNNEQFF. The chain is built from TRBV6-5 and TRBJ2-1; weak D call: TRBD1 (6 bases). Deletions cut 6 bases from V and 5 bases from J, with 11 bases between. The CDR3 loop spans 13 amino acids. CDR1 and CDR2 (germline): MNHEY, SVGAGI.

The chain recombines TRBV6-5 with TRBJ1-1; D not certain. The germline CDR1 and CDR2 sequences are MNHEY and SVGAGI. V lost 5 bases and J 5 bases, leaving 18 bases between the germline ends. This CDR3 comprises 15 residues. The CDR3 here is CASSTIGFRFTEAFF. The CDR3 region has the DNA TGTGCCAGCAGTACGATTGGCTTCCGGTTTACTGAAGCTTTCTTT.

The chain joins TRBV20-1 to TRBJ2-5; D remains unclear. The CDR3 is made up of 11 amino acids. CDR1 is DFQATT and CDR2 is SNEGSKA in the germline V gene (reference sequence). V was shortened by 0 bases and J by 5 bases, with 4 bases between the two germline ends. The DNA of the CDR3 is TGCAGTGCTAGAGATCCCGAGACCCAGTACTTC. Amino acid sequence: CSARDPETQYF.

The gene calls are TRBV19 and TRBJ1-4, with 9 positions matching TRBD1. The V gene's germline CDR1 is LNHDA and CDR2 SQIVND (reference sequence). After removal of 10 bases from V and 6 bases from J, the junction contained 6 bases not matched to a gene. This CDR3 comprises 13 residues. In nucleotides, the CDR3 is TGTGCCACCAAGGACAGGGGAGATGAAAAACTGTTTTTT. This translates into CATKDRGDEKLFF.

The chain joins TRBV7-9 to TRBJ1-2, with TRBD1 identical over 7 bases. V trimming: 5 bases; J trimming: 6 bases; junction bases outside the gene matches: 6. CDR3 length equals 13 residues. Germline CDR1 and CDR2: SEHNR and FQNEAQ (reference sequence). The CDR3 region has the DNA TGTGCCAGCAGCCCATCAACAGGGGATGGCTACACCTTC. Translating gives CASSPSTGDGYTF.

The chain joins TRBV10-3 to TRBJ2-1, with 8 bases matching TRBD1. V lost 4 bases to trimming and J lost 5 bases; unmatched junction nucleotides: 4. CDR1 is ENHRY and CDR2 is SYGVKD in the germline V gene. This CDR3 region has 14 residues. DNA of the CDR3: TGTGCCATCAGTGCGCACAGGGGGGACAATGAGCAGTTCTTC. Its protein is CAISAHRGDNEQFF.

The chain couples TRBV5-8 to TRBJ2-1, with TRBD2 matching 14 bases. Per germline, CDR1 SGHTS and CDR2 YDEGEE. This CDR3 contains 16 residues. V was clipped by 3 bases and J by 7 bases; unmatched bases: 6. CDR3 DNA: TGTGCCAGCAGCTCAAGACTAGCGGGAGGGCAAAATGAGCAGTTCTTC. It translates to CASSSRLAGGQNEQFF. Full variable domain (missing parts from reference TRBV5-8 and TRBJ2-1): EAGVTQSPTHLIKTRGQQATLRCSPISGHTSVYWYQQALGLGLQFLLWYDEGEERNRGNFPPRFSGRQFPNYSSELNVNALELEDSALYLCASSSRLAGGQNEQFFGPGTRLTVL.

This clone appeared a few times. This CDR3 is CASMTGLSYTF. The CDR3 DNA follows: TGTGCCAGCATGACGGGTCTAAGCTACACCTTC. The V call is TRBV27, the J call TRBJ1-2; D unclear. CDR3 length: 11 residues. Trimming shortened V by 7 bases and J by 9 bases, and 12 bases separated the two germline ends. Germline CDR1 MNHEY, CDR2 SMNVEV (reference sequence).

The genes are TRBV10-2 and TRBJ2-7; D possibly corresponds to TRBD2 (6 bases). V gave up 4 bases and J gave up 2 bases, with 9 bases separating them. The CDR3 is 13 residues long. The germline gives CDR1 WSHSY, CDR2 SAAADI. Here the CDR3 reads CASSGDSTYEQYF. In DNA form, the CDR3 reads TGCGCCAGCAGTGGGGACTCGACCTACGAGCAGTACTTC.

The rearrangement links TRBV9 to TRBJ2-3; 10 positions agree with TRBD2. Germline CDR1 and CDR2: SGDLS and YYNGEE. This CDR3 has 16 amino acids. J lost 8 bases, V lost 0 bases, and 9 bases had no gene match. The CDR3 region has the DNA TGTGCCAGCAGCGTAGGGGGAGCGGGGGGGCAATTTACGCAGTATTTT. This encodes CASSVGGAGGQFTQYF.

V and J are TRBV5-1 and TRBJ2-1; 10 bases map to TRBD2. Germline assignment: CDR1 SGHRS and CDR2 YFSETQ. V was pared by 3 bases and J by 6 bases, with 12 bases of the junction left unmatched. The CDR3 spans 17 residues. CDR3 nucleotide sequence: TGCGCCAGCAGCTCGTCCCTGACTAGCGGGCTTAGCAATGAGCAGTTCTTC. This gives the protein CASSSSLTSGLSNEQFF.

The J gene is TRBJ2-7, the V gene TRBV19; D is tentatively TRBD1 or TRBD2 (5 bases each). V was pared by 8 bases and J by 1 base, with 18 bases between. CDR1 is LNHDA, CDR2 SQIVND, per germline (reference sequence). The length of the CDR3 is 15 residues. Here the CDR3 reads CASGRRDGNSYEQYF. CDR3 sequence (DNA): TGTGCCAGTGGACGACGGGACGGGAATTCCTACGAGCAGTACTTC.

The chain links TRBV7-9 to TRBJ1-4; perhaps TRBD1 as D (5 bases). There are 15 residues in the CDR3. Trimming took off 5 bases at V and 8 bases at J, with 18 bases between the two ends. Germline V gene data show CDR1 as SEHNR and CDR2 as FQNEAQ (reference sequence). CDR3 residues: CASSVWTTVGEKLFF. The CDR3 nucleotides read TGTGCCAGCAGCGTCTGGACGACAGTTGGGGAAAAACTGTTTTTT.

The chain uses TRBV6-5 and TRBJ2-3, with a possible D match to TRBD1 (5 bases). Trimming stripped 10 bases from V and 2 bases from J, with 16 bases between. The CDR3 loop spans 14 amino acids. Per the germline V gene, CDR1 is MNHEY and CDR2 is SVGAGI. CDR3 in amino acids: CATFLGPITDTQYF. The DNA for the CDR3 is TGTGCCACCTTTCTGGGGCCCATCACAGATACGCAGTATTTT.

The V gene is TRBV6-2 or TRBV6-3, the J gene TRBJ1-1; perhaps TRBD1 as D (6 bases). CDR1 is MNHEY, CDR2 SVGEGT, per germline. The CDR3 runs to 15 residues. Trimming took off 2 bases at V and 0 bases at J, with 10 bases between the two ends. The DNA of the CDR3 is TGTGCCAGCAGTTACCGAGGGGGGATGAACACTGAAGCTTTCTTT. This encodes CASSYRGGMNTEAFF.

This clone was observed a handful of times. The gene calls are TRBV10-1 and TRBJ2-3; 12 bases agree with TRBD2. Germline CDR1 is WNHNN and CDR2 is SYGVQD (reference sequence). V shed 6 bases and J 5 bases; nucleotides not matched to a gene: 3. CDR3 size: 14 residues. CDR3 nucleotides: TGCGCCAGCAGAGGGGGACTAGCGGGAGATACGCAGTATTTT. Protein: CASRGGLAGDTQYF.

The rearrangement links TRBV5-1 to TRBJ2-3; 9 bases map to TRBD1. The length of the CDR3 is 14 residues. From germline, CDR1 is SGHRS and CDR2 YFSETQ. V lost 4 bases and J lost 3; bases outside the gene matches: 3. CDR3 in DNA: TGCGCCAGCAGCGGGACAGGGACTACAGATACGCAGTATTTT. The encoded protein is CASSGTGTTDTQYF.

The V call is TRBV7-9, the J call TRBJ1-2, with TRBD1 matching over 7 bases. From germline, CDR1 is SEHNR and CDR2 FQNEAQ (reference sequence). The CDR3 is 14 residues long. V lost 3 bases and J lost 8; bases outside the gene matches: 9. CDR3: CASSLGQSFGGYTF. Here the CDR3 DNA reads TGTGCCAGCAGCTTGGGACAGTCATTCGGGGGCTACACCTTC.

The genes are TRBV5-1 and TRBJ1-1, with D possibly being TRBD1 (5 bases). The CDR3 loop spans 14 amino acids. Germline CDR1 reads SGHRS; CDR2 reads YFSETQ. Deletions cut 4 bases from V and 1 base from J, with 11 bases between. The CDR3 reads CASSEGPSNTEAFF. CDR3 coding DNA: TGCGCCAGCAGCGAGGGGCCCTCGAACACTGAAGCTTTCTTT.

This chain uses TRBV11-2 with TRBJ2-4, with 12 bases matching TRBD2. Looked up from germline, CDR1 is SGHAT and CDR2 is FQNNGV. CDR3 length: 15 amino acids. The J segment lost 7 bases and the V segment lost 5 bases, leaving 6 bases of the junction unmatched. The CDR3 sequence is CASSPSGTSGNIQYF. In DNA form, the CDR3 reads TGTGCCAGCAGCCCATCTGGGACTAGCGGGAACATTCAGTACTTC.

The V gene is TRBV19, the J gene TRBJ2-5; tentative D call: TRBD2 (5 bases). The length of the CDR3 is 15 residues. Trimming left V 1 base short and J 2 bases short, with 11 bases between. Per the germline V gene, CDR1 is LNHDA and CDR2 is SQIVND (reference sequence). The CDR3, as DNA: TGTGCCAGTAGTATAGCCAGAGGGCGACAAGAGACCCAGTACTTC. Amino acid sequence: CASSIARGRQETQYF.

This clone was observed a handful of times. J is TRBJ1-4 and V is TRBV11-1; 9 nucleotides align to TRBD1. The CDR3 runs 15 residues. Germline CDR1 is SGHAT and CDR2 is FQDESV (reference sequence). Losses at the gene ends were 3 bases for V and 5 bases for J; bases not matched to a gene: 4. The CDR3 sequence: CASSLTGGWNEKLFF. The CDR3 DNA sequence: TGTGCCAGCAGCTTGACAGGGGGATGGAATGAAAAACTGTTTTTT.